This T cell receptor (beta chain) was documented in a study of Graves' ophthalmopathy and Graves' hyperthyroidism. The CDR3 loop spans 14 amino acids. Per germline, CDR1 DFQATT and CDR2 SNEGSKA (reference sequence). V trimming: 3 bases; J trimming: 1 base; junction bases outside the gene matches: 5. Investigators amplified TCR beta CDR3 regions from RNA transcripts. An opening RT-PCR round employed HTBI primers and preceded a second-round multiplex PCR. TCRdb processed the multiplex PCR reads anew with MiXCR; each CDR3 protein has one entry. The sample carries just over 400,000 distinct CDR3 sequences, under 25% recorded once.

Sequencing used peripheral blood. The TCR originated in a woman between 18 and 30 years old with stable Graves' hyperthyroidism. The chain links TRBV20-1 to TRBJ2-7; TRBD1 matches 8 bases. CDR3 bases: TGCAGTGCTAGGGGGAGACAGGGGTCCTACGAGCAGTACTTC. It codes for CSARGRQGSYEQYF.